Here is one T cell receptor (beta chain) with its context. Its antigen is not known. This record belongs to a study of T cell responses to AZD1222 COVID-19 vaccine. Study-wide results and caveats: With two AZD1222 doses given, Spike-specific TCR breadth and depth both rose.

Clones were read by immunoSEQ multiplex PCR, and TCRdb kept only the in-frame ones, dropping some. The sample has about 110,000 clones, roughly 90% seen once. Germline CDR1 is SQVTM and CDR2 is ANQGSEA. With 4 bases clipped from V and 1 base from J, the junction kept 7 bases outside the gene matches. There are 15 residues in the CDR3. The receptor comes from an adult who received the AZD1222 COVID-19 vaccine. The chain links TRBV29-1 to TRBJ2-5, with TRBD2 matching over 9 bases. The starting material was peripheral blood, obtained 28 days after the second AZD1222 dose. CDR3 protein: CSVAAGGRVQETQYF. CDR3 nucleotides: TGCAGCGTTGCTGCGGGAGGGCGGGTCCAAGAGACCCAGTACTTC.